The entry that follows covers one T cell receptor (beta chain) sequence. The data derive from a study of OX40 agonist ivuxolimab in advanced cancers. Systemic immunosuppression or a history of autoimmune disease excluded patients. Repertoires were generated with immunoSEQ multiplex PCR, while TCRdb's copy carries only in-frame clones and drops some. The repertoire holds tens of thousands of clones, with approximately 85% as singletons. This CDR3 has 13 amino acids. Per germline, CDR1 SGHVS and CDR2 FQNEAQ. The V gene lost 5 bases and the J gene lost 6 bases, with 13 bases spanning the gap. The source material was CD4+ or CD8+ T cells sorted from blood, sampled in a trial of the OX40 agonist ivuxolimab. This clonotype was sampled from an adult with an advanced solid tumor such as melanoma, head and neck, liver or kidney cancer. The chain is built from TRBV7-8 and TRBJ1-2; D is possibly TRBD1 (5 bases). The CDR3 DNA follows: TGTGCCAGCAGCCCGGTAGGGACGGATGGCTACACCTTC. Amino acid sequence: CASSPVGTDGYTF.